Described below is a single TCR beta chain sequence and its context. These data are taken from a study of control samples from healthy donors and cancer patients. Germline values: CDR1 LNHNV, CDR2 YYDKDF (reference sequence). V dropped 0 bases and J dropped 6; count of bases not matched to a gene: 14. The CDR3 runs 20 residues. Data came from immunoSEQ multiplex PCR; TCRdb stores just in-frame clones and leaves some out. The data contain around 150,000 clones, around 95% of them singletons. This sequence originates from a woman aged 40 to 55 in good health. The chain joins TRBV15 to TRBJ2-3; 14 bases align to TRBD2. Sequencing used blood. The CDR3 bases are TGTGCCACCAGCAGAGATAGACTAGCGGGAGGGCAGGGTCGTGTTGATACGCAGTATTTT. Its protein is CATSRDRLAGGQGRVDTQYF.